A single TCR beta chain is shown here with its context. The junction departs from the called germline gene at one end, perhaps through a read error. The sample belongs to a study of blood T cell repertoires in COVID-19. The overall study: T cells, B-cell-depleted T cells, or PBMCs supplied cDNA or gDNA.

Participants' own reports of clinical history determined their cohort assignment. CDR1 MDHEN and CDR2 SYDVKM come from the germline V gene. The CDR3 has 12 amino acids. Libraries were prepared by immunoSEQ multiplex PCR; TCRdb keeps only in-frame clonotypes and omits some of them. The sample holds 150,000 to 200,000 clones; roughly 88% are singletons and the top ten take about 8.6%. Sample: PBMCs or T cells enriched from blood (not recorded which). The chain recombines TRBV28 with TRBJ2-7, with D tentatively TRBD1 (5 bases). The origin of this receptor is a woman younger than 45 who had recovered from COVID-19. CDR3 amino acids: CASSAYQTASNF. For the CDR3, the DNA is TGTGCCAGCAGTGCCTATCAGACAGCGTCCAACTTC.